This T cell receptor beta chain was sequenced for a study of T cells in Graves' hyperthyroidism and ophthalmopathy. Study as a whole: Staff took peripheral blood when the initial diagnosis was made, before any treatment began.

General observations from the study: Most thyroid-expanded clonotypes above 0.001 were also found in blood.

The diagnoses drew upon clinical symptoms, serum thyroxine and TRAb, thyroid ultrasound and orbital computed tomography. What was amplified from RNA transcripts were TCR beta CDR3 regions. First-round RT-PCR with HTBI primers amplified the TCR CDR3 region. TCRdb re-called the multiplex PCR reads through MiXCR, storing one row per CDR3 protein. The sample has fewer than 350,000 distinct CDR3 sequences; 15% to 20% are singletons. The CDR3 loop spans 15 amino acids. Trimming left V 1 base short and J 2 bases short, with 9 bases between. This clonotype was recorded many times. Its antigen is as yet unknown.

V usage is TRBV12-3 or TRBV12-4 and J usage is TRBJ1-5; unclear D gene. The sequencing input was blood. The TCR sequence derives from a woman between 40 and 50 years old with Graves' ophthalmopathy. DNA for the CDR3: TGTGCCAGCAGTTTAGAGGGTTCGGGCAATCAGCCCCAGCATTTT. Its translation is CASSLEGSGNQPQHF.